This T cell receptor beta chain stems from a study of T cell responses to AZD1222 COVID-19 vaccine (dated by TCRdb to about 2021). Turning to the overall study: AZD1222 recipients given second doses at about 4 weeks or at about 12 weeks were pooled, since spike-specific TCR depth and breadth were not found to differ between the two schedules. A total of around 240 trial participants underwent TCR sequencing, of whom about 210 received two doses of AZD1222 and some 26 received two doses of the MenACWY control vaccine. Trial participants were enrolled into age subgroups of 18-55, 56-69 and 70-plus years, which contained approximately 150, 30 and 60 TCR-sequenced participants, respectively.

As to this clone: Its target antigen remains unknown. No quality values exist for individual bases; no much larger clone is one base distant.

The CDR3 regions of human TCRbeta chains were analyzed by immunosequencing. For the original study's pipeline: Repertoire TCRs were matched against a reference library of SARS-CoV-2-specific TCRs generated with the MIRA antigen-specificity platform. Breadth was defined as the fraction of unique TCRs that were SARS-CoV-2-associated. Depth was defined as the fraction of total T cells that were SARS-CoV-2-associated. Each spike-specific TCR was assigned to its reactive spike region and to a CD4 or CD8 class using the MIRA data. Log10-transformed breadth and depth values were compared by one-way ANOVA with Sidak's multiple comparisons tests. Sourced from immuneACCESS, this table was stored by TCRdb with only in-frame sequences that have V and J called. A share of the clones is absent; for the studies checked, an unresolved V gene accounts for under half, and the remainder has no known explanation. That table gives V, J and clone size, and the DNA gave D and trimming. For this sample the table gives some 120,000 clones, of which 90% were detected only once. Just over 7% of the sample is held by the ten biggest clonotypes.

The CDR3 has 12 amino acids, counting the end cysteine and phenylalanine. Of the read, only the CDR3 DNA is kept; its 36 bases are in frame from base 1. Based on the germline V gene, the CDR1 and CDR2 sequences are SQVTM and ANQGSEA. The germline V end is reduced by 7 bases and the J end by 2 bases; junction bases left unmatched: 3. What the work shows at the level of the full study, not this receptor alone: Nearly half of unique spike-specific TCRs reportedly recognized epitopes outside regions mutated in the B.1.351 and B.1.1.7 variants. Participants were mostly white British and included more females than males, and it was suggested by the authors that clonal diversity may have been underestimated. After two AZD1222 doses, spike-specific TCR breadth and depth were significantly higher than at day 0 and than in MenACWY recipients. No day 14 peak-response samples were available, so repertoires were characterized only after the peak T cell response. Conclusions about previously exposed vaccinees were limited because only a handful of AZD1222 recipients were SARS-CoV-2 seropositive at baseline. The 56-69-year group was small, and its depth increase did not reach significance, likely because of low power. The vaccine-associated CD4 TCRs covered the entire spike protein, and the dominant responses fell in regions 160-218 and 743-854.

Reading the label with the study, this specimen's time point is: baseline before first vaccination. Vaccinee samples were obtained from the UK trials COV001 and COV002, which included a single-blind randomized controlled phase 2/3 trial of AZD1222 (ChAdOx1 nCoV-19) in healthy adults. Trial participant PBMC samples were collected at day 0 and day 28 after the second dose for TCRbeta chain sequencing. The sequence came from an adult in good health. The material sequenced was peripheral blood, taken on day 0 of AZD1222 vaccination. This chain joins TRBV29-1 to TRBJ1-2, and TRBD1 aligns with 8 junction nucleotides. The nucleotide sequence reads TGCAGCGGTCAGGGGGCCAACTATGGCTACACCTTC. The resulting protein is CSGQGANYGYTF.